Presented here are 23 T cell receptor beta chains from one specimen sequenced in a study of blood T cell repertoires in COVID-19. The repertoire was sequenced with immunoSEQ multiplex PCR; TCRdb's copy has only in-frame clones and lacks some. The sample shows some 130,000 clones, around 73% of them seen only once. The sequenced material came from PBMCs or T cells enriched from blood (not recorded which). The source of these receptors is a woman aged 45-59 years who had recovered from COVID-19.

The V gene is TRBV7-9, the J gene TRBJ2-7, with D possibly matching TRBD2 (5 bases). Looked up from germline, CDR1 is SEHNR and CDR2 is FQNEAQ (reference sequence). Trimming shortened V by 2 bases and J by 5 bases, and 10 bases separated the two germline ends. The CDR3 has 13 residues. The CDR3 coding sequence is TGTGCCAGCAGCTTAAGAGAGGGCCACGAGCAGTACTTC. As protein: CASSLREGHEQYF.

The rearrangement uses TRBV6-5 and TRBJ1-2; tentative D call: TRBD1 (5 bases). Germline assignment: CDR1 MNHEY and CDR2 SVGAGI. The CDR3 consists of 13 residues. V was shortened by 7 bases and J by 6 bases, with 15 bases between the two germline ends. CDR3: CASKKAGEDGYTF. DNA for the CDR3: TGTGCCAGCAAAAAGGCGGGGGAGGATGGCTACACCTTC.

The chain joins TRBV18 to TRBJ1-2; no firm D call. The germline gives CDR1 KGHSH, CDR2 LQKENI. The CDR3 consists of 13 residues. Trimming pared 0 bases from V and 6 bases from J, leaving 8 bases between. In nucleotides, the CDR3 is TGTGCCAGCTCACCACCCACCCAGGATGGCTACACCTTC. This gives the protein CASSPPTQDGYTF.

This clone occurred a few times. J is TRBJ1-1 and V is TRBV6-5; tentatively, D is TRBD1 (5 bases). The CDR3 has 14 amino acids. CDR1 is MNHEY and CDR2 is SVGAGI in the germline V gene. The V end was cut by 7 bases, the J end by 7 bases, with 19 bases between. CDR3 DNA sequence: TGTGCCAGCACCTCAATCCCGACAGCAAGTGAAGCTTTCTTT. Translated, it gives CASTSIPTASEAFF.

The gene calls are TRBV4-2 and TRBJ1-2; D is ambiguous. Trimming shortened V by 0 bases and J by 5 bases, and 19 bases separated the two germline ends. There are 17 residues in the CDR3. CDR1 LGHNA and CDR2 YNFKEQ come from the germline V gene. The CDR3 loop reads CASSQDLRGILNYGYTF. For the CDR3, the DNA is TGTGCCAGCAGCCAAGATTTGAGAGGGATTTTAAATTATGGCTACACCTTC.

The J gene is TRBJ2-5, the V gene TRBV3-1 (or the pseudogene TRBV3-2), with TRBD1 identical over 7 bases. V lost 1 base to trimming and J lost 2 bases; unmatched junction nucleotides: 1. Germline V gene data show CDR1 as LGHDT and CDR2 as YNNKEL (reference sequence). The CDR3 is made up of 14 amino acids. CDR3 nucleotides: TGTGCCAGCAGCCAAGCACAGGGGCAAGAGACCCAGTACTTC. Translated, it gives CASSQAQGQETQYF.

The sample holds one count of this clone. This CDR3 reads CASSLAGLAGGPPKNIQYF. CDR3 DNA: TGTGCCAGCAGCTTAGCGGGCCTAGCGGGGGGGCCGCCCAAAAACATTCAGTACTTC. This chain uses TRBV7-2 with TRBJ2-4; 12 bases are shared with TRBD2. The CDR3 runs to 19 residues. The V gene's germline CDR1 is SGHTA and CDR2 FQGNSA. V lost 0 bases and J lost 2; bases outside the gene matches: 8.

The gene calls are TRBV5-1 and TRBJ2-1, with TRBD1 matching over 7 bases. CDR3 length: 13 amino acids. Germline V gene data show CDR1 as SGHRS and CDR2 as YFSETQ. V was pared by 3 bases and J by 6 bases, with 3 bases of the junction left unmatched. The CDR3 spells CASSSGTVNEQFF. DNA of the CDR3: TGCGCCAGCAGCTCAGGGACAGTCAATGAGCAGTTCTTC. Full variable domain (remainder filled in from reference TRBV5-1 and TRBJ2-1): KAGVTQTPRYLIKTRGQQVTLSCSPISGHRSVSWYQQTPGQGLQFLFEYFSETQRNKGNFPGRFSGRQFSNSRSEMNVSTLELGDSALYLCASSSGTVNEQFFGPGTRLTVL.

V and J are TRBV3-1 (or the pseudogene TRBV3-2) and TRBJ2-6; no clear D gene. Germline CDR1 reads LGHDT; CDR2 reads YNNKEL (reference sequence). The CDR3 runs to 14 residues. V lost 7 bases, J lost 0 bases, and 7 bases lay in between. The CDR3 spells CASTSNSGANVLTF. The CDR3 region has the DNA TGTGCCAGCACCTCTAACTCTGGGGCCAACGTCCTGACTTTC.

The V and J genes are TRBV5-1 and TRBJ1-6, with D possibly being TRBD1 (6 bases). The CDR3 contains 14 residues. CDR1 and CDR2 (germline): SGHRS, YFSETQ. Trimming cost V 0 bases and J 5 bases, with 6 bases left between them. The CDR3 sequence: CASSLAGDNSPLHF. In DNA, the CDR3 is TGCGCCAGCAGCTTGGCAGGGGATAATTCACCCCTCCACTTT.

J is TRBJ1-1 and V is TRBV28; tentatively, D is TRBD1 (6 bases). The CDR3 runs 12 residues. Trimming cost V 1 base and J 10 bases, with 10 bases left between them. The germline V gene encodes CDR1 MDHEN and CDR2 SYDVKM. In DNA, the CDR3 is TGTGCCAGCAGTTTATACAGGGAATCAGCTTTCTTT. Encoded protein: CASSLYRESAFF.

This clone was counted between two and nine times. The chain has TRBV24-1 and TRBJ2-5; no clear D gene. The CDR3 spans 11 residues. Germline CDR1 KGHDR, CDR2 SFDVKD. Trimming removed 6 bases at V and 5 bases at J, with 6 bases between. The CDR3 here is CATSYRETQYF. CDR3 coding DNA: TGTGCCACCAGTTACCGGGAGACCCAGTACTTC.

CDR3 DNA sequence: TGTGCTAGTGGTGGTCCGGAGGGCACTAACTATGGCTACACCTTC. Protein sequence: CASGGPEGTNYGYTF. The J gene is TRBJ1-2, the V gene TRBV12-5; no firm D call. This CDR3 is built from 15 residues. Trimming pared 5 bases from V and 0 bases from J, leaving 13 bases between. The V gene's germline CDR1 is LGHNT and CDR2 FRNRAP.

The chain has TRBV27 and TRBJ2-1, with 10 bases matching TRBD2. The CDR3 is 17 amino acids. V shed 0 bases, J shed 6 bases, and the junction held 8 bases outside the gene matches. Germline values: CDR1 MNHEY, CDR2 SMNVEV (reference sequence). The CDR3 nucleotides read TGTGCCAGCAGTTTATCACACCCTAGCGGGGGCTTCAATGAGCAGTTCTTC. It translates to CASSLSHPSGGFNEQFF.

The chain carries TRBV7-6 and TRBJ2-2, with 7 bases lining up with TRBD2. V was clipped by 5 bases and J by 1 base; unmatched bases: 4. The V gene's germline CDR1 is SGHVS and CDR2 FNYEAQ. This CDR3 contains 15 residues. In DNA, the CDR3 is TGTGCCAGCAGCAGGGGACTACTGAACACCGGGGAGCTGTTTTTT. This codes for CASSRGLLNTGELFF.

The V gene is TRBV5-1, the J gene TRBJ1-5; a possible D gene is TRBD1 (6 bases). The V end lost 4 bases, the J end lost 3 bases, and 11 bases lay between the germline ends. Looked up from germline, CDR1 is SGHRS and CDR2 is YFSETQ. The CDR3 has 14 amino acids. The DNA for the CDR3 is TGCGCCAGCAGCACGGACAGCTTCAATCAGCCCCAGCATTTT. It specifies CASSTDSFNQPQHF.

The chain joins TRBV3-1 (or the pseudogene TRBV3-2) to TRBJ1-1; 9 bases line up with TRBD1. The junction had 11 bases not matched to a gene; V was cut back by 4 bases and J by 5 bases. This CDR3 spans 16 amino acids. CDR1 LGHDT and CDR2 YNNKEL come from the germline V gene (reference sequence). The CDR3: CASSPSSGQGGTEAFF. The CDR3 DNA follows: TGTGCCAGCAGCCCGAGTTCGGGACAGGGAGGTACTGAAGCTTTCTTT.

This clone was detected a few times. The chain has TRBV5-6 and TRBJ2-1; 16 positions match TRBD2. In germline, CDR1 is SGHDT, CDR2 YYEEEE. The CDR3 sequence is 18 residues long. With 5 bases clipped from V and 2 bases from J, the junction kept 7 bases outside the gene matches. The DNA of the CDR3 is TGTGCCAGCAGTTCGGGACTAGCGGGGGGGCTCCCCTACAATGAGCAGTTCTTC. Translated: CASSSGLAGGLPYNEQFF.

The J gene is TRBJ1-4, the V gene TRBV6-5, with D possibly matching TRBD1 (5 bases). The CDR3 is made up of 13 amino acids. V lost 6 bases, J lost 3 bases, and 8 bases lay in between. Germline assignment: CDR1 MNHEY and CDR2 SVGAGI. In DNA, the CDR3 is TGTGCCAGCAGCAGGGCCGCTAATGAAAAACTGTTTTTT. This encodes CASSRAANEKLFF.

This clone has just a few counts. The CDR3 region is CASRTGHWIYNQPQHF. The DNA of the CDR3 is TGTGCCAGCAGGACCGGACACTGGATATATAATCAGCCCCAGCATTTT. This sequence joins TRBV5-4 and TRBJ1-5, with D possibly TRBD1 on 5 matching bases. CDR3 length: 16 amino acids. Looked up from germline, CDR1 is SGHNT and CDR2 is YYREEE (reference sequence). V lost 5 bases, J lost 4 bases, and 19 bases lay in between.

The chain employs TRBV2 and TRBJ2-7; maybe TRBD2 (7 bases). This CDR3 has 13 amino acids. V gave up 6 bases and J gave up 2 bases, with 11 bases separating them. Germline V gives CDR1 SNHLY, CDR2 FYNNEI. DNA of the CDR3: TGTGCCAGCAGGAGGGGGGGACCCTACGAGCAGTACTTC. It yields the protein CASRRGGPYEQYF.

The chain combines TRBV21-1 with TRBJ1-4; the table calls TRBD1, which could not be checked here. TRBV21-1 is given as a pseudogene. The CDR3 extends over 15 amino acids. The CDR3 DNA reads TGTGCCAGCCCTGGGCATCCCGGACAGGGTGAAAAACTGTTTTTT. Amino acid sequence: CASPGHPGQGEKLFF.

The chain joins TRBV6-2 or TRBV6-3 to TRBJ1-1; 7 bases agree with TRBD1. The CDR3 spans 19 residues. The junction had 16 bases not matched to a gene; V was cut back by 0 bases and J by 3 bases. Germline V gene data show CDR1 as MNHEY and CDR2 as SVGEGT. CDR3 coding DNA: TGTGCCAGCAGTTACTCGTGGGACAGCAACTTTAGAGGGGACACTGAAGCTTTCTTT. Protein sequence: CASSYSWDSNFRGDTEAFF.